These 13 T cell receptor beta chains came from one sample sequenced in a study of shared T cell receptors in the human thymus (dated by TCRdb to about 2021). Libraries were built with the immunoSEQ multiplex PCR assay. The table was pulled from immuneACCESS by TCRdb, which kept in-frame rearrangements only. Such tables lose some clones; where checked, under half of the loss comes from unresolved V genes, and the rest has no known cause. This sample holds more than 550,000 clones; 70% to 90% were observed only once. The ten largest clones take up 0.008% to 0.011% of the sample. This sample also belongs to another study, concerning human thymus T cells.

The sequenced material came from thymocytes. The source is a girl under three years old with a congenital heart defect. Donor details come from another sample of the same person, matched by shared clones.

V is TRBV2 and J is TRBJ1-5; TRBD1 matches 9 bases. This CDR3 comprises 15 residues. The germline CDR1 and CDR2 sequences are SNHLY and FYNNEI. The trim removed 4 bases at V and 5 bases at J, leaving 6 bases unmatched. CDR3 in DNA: TGTGCCAGCAGTGCCAGGGACAGGGCTTATCAGCCCCAGCATTTT. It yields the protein CASSARDRAYQPQHF.

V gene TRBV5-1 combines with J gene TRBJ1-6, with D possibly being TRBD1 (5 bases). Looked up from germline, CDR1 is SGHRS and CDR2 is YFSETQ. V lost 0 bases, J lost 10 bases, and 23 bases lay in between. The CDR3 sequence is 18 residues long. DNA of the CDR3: TGCGCCAGCAGCTTGGTTTTCGGAGGGGTGGGATCTGGATCACCCCTCCACTTT. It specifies CASSLVFGGVGSGSPLHF.

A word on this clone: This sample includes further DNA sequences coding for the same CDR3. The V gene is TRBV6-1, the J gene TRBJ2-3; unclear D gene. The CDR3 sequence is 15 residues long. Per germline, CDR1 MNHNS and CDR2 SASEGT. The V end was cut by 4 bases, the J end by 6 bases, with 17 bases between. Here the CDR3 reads CASSGSPVSTDTQYF. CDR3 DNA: TGTGCCAGCAGTGGGAGTCCGGTCTCTACGGATACGCAGTATTTT.

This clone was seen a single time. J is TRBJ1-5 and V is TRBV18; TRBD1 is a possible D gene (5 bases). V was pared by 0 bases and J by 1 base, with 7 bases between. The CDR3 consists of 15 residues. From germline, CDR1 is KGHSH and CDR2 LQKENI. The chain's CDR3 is CASSPPKGSNQPQHF. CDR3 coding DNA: TGTGCCAGCTCACCACCGAAGGGGAGCAATCAGCCCCAGCATTTT.

CDR3 coding DNA: TGTGCCAGCAGCTTAACCGGACAGGGTCGTGGGGGCTACACCTTC. Its protein product is CASSLTGQGRGGYTF. The chain carries TRBV7-9 and TRBJ1-2; 8 bases map to TRBD1. Germline V gives CDR1 SEHNR, CDR2 FQNEAQ (reference sequence). This CDR3 comprises 15 residues. The V segment lost 2 bases and the J segment 8 bases; nucleotides outside the gene matches: 10.

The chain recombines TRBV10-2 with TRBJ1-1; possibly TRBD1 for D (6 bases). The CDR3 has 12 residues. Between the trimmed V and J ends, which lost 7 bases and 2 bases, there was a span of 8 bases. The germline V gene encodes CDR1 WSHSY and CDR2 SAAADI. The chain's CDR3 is CASKGGNTEAFF. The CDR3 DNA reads TGCGCCAGCAAAGGGGGTAACACTGAAGCTTTCTTT.

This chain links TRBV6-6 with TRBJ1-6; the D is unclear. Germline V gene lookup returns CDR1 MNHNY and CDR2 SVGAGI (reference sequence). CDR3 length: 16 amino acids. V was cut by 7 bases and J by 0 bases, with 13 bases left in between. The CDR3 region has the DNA TGTGCCAGCAATAGACTAATAAGCTCCTATAATTCACCCCTCCACTTT. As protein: CASNRLISSYNSPLHF.

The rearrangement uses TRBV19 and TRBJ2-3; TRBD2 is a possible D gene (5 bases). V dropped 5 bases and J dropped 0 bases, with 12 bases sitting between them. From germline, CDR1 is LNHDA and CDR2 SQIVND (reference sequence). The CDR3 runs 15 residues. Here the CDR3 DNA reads TGTGCCAGTAGTCCGCGGGCGGGTAGCACAGATACGCAGTATTTT. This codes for CASSPRAGSTDTQYF.

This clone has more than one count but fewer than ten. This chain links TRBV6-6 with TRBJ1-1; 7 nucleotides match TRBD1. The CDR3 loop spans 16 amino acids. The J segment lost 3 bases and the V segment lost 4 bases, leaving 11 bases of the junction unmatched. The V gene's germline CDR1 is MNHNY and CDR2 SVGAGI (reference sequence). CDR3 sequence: CASSFRQGDYHTEAFF. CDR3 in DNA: TGTGCCAGCAGTTTTCGACAGGGAGACTATCACACTGAAGCTTTCTTT.

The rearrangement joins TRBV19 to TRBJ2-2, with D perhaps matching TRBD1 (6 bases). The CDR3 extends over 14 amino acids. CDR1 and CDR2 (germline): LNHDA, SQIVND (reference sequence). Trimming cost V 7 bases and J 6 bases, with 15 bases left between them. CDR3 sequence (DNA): TGTGCCAGTATCCCGAGCAGGGGTTCCGGGGAGCTGTTTTTT. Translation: CASIPSRGSGELFF.

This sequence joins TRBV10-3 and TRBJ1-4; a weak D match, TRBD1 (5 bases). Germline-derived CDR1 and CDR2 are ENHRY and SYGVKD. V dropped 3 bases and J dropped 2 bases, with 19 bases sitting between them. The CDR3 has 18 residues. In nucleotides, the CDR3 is TGTGCCATCAGTGATGGGGCGGGGCCGCCCGGTACTAATGAAAAACTGTTTTTT. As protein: CAISDGAGPPGTNEKLFF.

The CDR3 nucleotides read TGTGCCAGCAGCGTGGGAGGGGGAAGAGATACGCAGTATTTT. Translating it yields CASSVGGGRDTQYF. The chain carries TRBV5-8 and TRBJ2-3; tentative D call: TRBD2 (7 bases). The germline CDR1 and CDR2 sequences are SGHTS and YDEGEE. V lost 4 bases and J 5 bases, leaving 14 bases between the germline ends. CDR3 size: 14 residues.

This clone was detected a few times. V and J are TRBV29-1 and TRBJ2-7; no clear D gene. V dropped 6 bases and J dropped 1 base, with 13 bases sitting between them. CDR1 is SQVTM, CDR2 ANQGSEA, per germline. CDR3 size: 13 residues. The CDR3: CSVITPRSYEQYF. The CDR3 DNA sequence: TGCAGCGTCATAACCCCCAGGTCCTACGAGCAGTACTTC.